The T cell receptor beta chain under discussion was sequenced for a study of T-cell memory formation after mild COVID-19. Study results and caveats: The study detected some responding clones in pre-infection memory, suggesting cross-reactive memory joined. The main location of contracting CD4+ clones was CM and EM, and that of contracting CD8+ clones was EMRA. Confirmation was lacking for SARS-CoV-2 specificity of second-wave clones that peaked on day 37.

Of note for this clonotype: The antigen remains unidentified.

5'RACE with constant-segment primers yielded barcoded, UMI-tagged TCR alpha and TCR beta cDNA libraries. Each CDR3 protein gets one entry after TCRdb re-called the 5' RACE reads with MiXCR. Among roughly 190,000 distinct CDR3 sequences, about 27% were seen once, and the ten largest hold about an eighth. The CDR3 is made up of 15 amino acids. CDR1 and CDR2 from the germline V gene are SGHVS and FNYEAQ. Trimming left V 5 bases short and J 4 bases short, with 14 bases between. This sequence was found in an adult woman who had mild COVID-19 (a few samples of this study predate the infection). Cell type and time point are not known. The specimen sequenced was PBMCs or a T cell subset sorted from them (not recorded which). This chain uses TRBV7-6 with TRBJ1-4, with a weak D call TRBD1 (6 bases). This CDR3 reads CASSPQQGFNEKLFF. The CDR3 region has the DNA TGTGCCAGCAGCCCACAACAGGGATTTAATGAAAAACTGTTTTTT.